The clone carrying this T cell receptor beta chain has a single count. Germline V gene lookup returns CDR1 MNHEY and CDR2 SMNVEV (reference sequence). Unmatched junction bases numbered 2, after V lost 2 bases and J lost 3 bases. The CDR3 totals 16 residues. This record comes from a study of blood T cell repertoires in COVID-19. In the authors' workflow: Nucleated cell number was recorded as an estimate derived from reference gene primer amplification. The table came from immunoSEQ multiplex PCR; TCRdb's copy has only in-frame clones and leaves some out. The D gene and trimming were derived from the DNA, and the V and J assignments and clone size from that table. The sample records about 220,000 clones, 82% being singletons. Participants came from about 23 US areas, aged roughly 18 to 95 years. Self-reported history from a screening survey and questionnaire set each donor's cohort. For recovered donors of Cohort 3, there were two negative PCRs, clearance, or symptom resolution.

This clonotype was obtained from a woman aged 60-75 years who had recovered from COVID-19. The V call is TRBV27, the J call TRBJ2-2; 11 bases are shared with TRBD1. Sequencing used PBMCs or T cells enriched from blood (not recorded which). The CDR3 nucleotides read TGTGCCAGCAGTTTAGGACAGGGGGCCCACACCGGGGAGCTGTTTTTT. Translating gives CASSLGQGAHTGELFF.